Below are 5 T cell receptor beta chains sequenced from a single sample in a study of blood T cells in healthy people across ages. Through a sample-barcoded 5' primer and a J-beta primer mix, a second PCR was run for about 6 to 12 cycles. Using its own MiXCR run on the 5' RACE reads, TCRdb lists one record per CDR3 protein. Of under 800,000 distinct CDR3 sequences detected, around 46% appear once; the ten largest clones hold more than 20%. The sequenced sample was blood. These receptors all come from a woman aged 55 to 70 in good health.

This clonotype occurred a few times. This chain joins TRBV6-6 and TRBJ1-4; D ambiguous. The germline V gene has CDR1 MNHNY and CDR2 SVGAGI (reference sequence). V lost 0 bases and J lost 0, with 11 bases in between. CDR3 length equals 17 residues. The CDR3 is CASSYSTDSPTNEKLFF. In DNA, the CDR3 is TGTGCCAGCAGTTACTCGACGGACTCCCCAACTAATGAAAAACTGTTTTTT.

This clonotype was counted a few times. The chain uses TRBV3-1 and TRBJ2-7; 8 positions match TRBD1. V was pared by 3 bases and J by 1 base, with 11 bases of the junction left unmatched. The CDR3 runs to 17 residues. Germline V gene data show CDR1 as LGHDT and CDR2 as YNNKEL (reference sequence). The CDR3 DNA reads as TGTGCCAGCAGCCACCTTGGGCAGGGGGCGCTTTCCTACGAGCAGTACTTC. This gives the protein CASSHLGQGALSYEQYF.

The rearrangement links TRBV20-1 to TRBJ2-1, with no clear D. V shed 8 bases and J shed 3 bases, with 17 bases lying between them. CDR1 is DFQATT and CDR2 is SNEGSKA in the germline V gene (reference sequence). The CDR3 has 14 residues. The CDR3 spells CSSSPGGRYNEQFF. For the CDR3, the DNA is TGCAGTTCCAGCCCTGGCGGACGCTACAATGAGCAGTTCTTC.

CDR3 sequence reads: CASSQEWGKWASGRFYEQYF. In DNA form, the CDR3 reads TGCGCCAGCAGCCAAGAATGGGGTAAATGGGCTAGCGGGAGGTTCTACGAGCAGTACTTC. This sequence joins TRBV4-1 and TRBJ2-7; 11 nucleotides line up with TRBD2. The trim removed 0 bases at V and 3 bases at J, leaving 16 bases unmatched. The germline V gene has CDR1 MGHRA and CDR2 YSYEKL. The CDR3 contains 20 residues.

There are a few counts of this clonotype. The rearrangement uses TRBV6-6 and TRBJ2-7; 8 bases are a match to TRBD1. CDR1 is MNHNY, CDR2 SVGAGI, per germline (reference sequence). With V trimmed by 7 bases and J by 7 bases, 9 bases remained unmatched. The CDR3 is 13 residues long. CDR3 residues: CASTPTGVNEQYF. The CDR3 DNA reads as TGTGCCAGCACCCCGACAGGGGTCAATGAGCAGTACTTC.